These 9 T cell receptor beta chains were sequenced from one sample in a study of cytomegalovirus exposure and HLA in healthy donors. PCR amplification relied on 60 Vbeta primers (plus 13 Jbeta primers). Assay: immunoSEQ multiplex PCR; the TCRdb copy retains only in-frame clones and omits some. The data contain about 130,000 clones, 65% to 85% of them singletons. Sequenced sample: PBMCs. These receptor sequences come from a man between 18 and 35 years old in good health and CMV-seropositive.

The chain combines TRBV5-4 with TRBJ2-2; 8 nucleotides align to TRBD1. V shed 0 bases, J shed 4 bases, and the junction held 5 bases outside the gene matches. There are 16 residues in the CDR3. From germline, CDR1 is SGHNT and CDR2 YYREEE (reference sequence). For the CDR3, the DNA is TGTGCCAGCAGCTTGGGGAGGACAGGGAGCACCGGGGAGCTGTTTTTT. It encodes CASSLGRTGSTGELFF. Using reference TRBV5-4 and TRBJ2-2 for the parts outside the CDR3, the full variable domain is ETGVTQSPTHLIKTRGQQVTLRCSSQSGHNTVSWYQQALGQGPQFIFQYYREEENGRGNFPPRFSGLQFPNYSSELNVNALELDDSALYLCASSLGRTGSTGELFFGEGSRLTVL.

This chain uses TRBV6-1 with TRBJ1-2; D is ambiguous. Germline CDR1 reads MNHNS; CDR2 reads SASEGT. V shed 2 bases and J shed 4 bases, with 8 bases lying between them. This CDR3 region has 13 residues. The chain's CDR3 is CASSEYSLYGYTF. The CDR3 DNA reads TGTGCCAGCAGTGAATACAGCCTCTATGGCTACACCTTC.

V and J are TRBV30 and TRBJ1-4, with D possibly TRBD1 on 6 matching bases. Deletions cut 6 bases from V and 0 bases from J, with 8 bases between. The CDR3 runs 13 residues. CDR1 GTSNPN and CDR2 SVGIG come from the germline V gene (reference sequence). The CDR3 DNA sequence: TGTGCCTGCTGGACAGCAACTAATGAAAAACTGTTTTTT. Amino acid sequence: CACWTATNEKLFF.

V gene TRBV4-1 combines with J gene TRBJ1-2; the D gene is possibly TRBD1 (6 bases). CDR3 length equals 15 residues. Trimming took 6 bases from V and 1 from J, leaving 15 bases between them. The germline gives CDR1 MGHRA, CDR2 YSYEKL. CDR3 loop: CASSITGNLNYGYTF. The CDR3, as DNA: TGCGCCAGCAGTATAACAGGGAATCTTAACTATGGCTACACCTTC.

The chain carries TRBV4-3 and TRBJ1-6; D remains unclear. The CDR3 has 16 residues. CDR1 and CDR2 from the germline V gene are LGHNA and YSLEER. V was pared by 0 bases and J by 0 bases, with 6 bases between. The CDR3 coding sequence is TGCGCCAGCAGCCAAGATTGGAGCTCCTATAATTCACCCCTCCACTTT. It translates to CASSQDWSSYNSPLHF.

Note on this clone: Other nucleotide sequences from this sample produce the same CDR3. This chain links TRBV6-6 with TRBJ1-6, with 12 bases lining up with TRBD1. Losses at the gene ends were 0 bases for V and 9 bases for J; bases not matched to a gene: 3. Germline V CDR1 and CDR2: MNHNY, SVGAGI (reference sequence). The CDR3 has 16 amino acids. CDR3 residues: CASSYSGDRGRSPLHF. The CDR3 nucleotides read TGTGCCAGCAGTTACTCGGGGGACAGGGGGCGTTCACCCCTCCACTTT.

This clone was counted a few times. This rearrangement joins TRBV9 to TRBJ2-3; a possible D gene is TRBD1 (6 bases). Trimming removed 5 bases at V and 0 bases at J, with 13 bases between. There are 15 residues in the CDR3. Germline CDR1 reads SGDLS; CDR2 reads YYNGEE. The CDR3 DNA reads as TGTGCCAGCAGACCCGACAGGCATAGCACAGATACGCAGTATTTT. As protein: CASRPDRHSTDTQYF.

The CDR3 coding sequence is TGTGCCAGCAGTTACGAGGTCAACACTGAAGCTTTCTTT. It translates to CASSYEVNTEAFF. The V gene is TRBV6-5, the J gene TRBJ1-1; D remains unclear. In germline, CDR1 is MNHEY, CDR2 SVGAGI. The CDR3 has 13 residues. V was clipped by 2 bases and J by 2 bases, with 6 bases between them.

CDR3 sequence: CASSYLSDRDGYTF. The DNA for the CDR3 is TGTGCCAGCAGTTACCTATCAGACAGGGACGGCTACACCTTC. The chain is built from TRBV6-5 and TRBJ1-2; 7 bases are a match to TRBD1. The CDR3 covers 14 residues. CDR1 and CDR2 (germline): MNHEY, SVGAGI. The junction had 8 bases not matched to a gene; V was cut back by 2 bases and J by 8 bases.